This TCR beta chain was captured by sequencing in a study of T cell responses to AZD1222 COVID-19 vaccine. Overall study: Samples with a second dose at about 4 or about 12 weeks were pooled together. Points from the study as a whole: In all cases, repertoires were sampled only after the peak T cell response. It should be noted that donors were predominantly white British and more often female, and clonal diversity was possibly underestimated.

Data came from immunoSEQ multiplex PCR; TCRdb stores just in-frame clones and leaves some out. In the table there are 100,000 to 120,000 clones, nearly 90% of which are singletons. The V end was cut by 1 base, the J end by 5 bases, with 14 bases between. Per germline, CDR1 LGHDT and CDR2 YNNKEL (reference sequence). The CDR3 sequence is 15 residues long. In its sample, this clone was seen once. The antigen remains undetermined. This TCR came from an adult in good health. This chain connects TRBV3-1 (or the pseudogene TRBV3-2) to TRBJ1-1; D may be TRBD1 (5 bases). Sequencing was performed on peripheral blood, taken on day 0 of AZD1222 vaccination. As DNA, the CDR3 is TGTGCCAGCAGCCAAGGGATTTGGGGCCGAACTGAAGCTTTCTTT. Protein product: CASSQGIWGRTEAFF.